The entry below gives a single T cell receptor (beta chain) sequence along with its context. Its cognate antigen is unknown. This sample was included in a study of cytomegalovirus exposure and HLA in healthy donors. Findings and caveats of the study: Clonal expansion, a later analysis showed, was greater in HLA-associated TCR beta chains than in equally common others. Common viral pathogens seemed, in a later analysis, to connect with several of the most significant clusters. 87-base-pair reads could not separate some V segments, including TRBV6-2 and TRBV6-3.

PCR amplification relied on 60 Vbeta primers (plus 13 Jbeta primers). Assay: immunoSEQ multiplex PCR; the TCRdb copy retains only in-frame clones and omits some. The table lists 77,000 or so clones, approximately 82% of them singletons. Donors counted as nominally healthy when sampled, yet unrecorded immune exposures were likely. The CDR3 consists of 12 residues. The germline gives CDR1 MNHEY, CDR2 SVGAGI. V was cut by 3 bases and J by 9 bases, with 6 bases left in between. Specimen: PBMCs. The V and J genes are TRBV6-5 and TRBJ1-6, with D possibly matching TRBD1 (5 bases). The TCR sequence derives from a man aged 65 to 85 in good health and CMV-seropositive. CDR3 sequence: CASSYQGSPLHF. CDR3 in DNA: TGTGCCAGCAGTTATCAGGGTTCACCCCTCCACTTT.